The present T cell receptor (beta chain) was sequenced within a study of cytomegalovirus exposure and HLA in healthy donors. PCR primers comprised 60 Vbeta and 13 Jbeta primers. The repertoire was sequenced with immunoSEQ multiplex PCR; TCRdb's copy has only in-frame clones and lacks some. The data contain around 160,000 clones, approximately 82% of them singletons. Study observations and caveats: Earlier findings revealed that most TCR beta V segments proved productive either about 87% or about 30% of the time.

As concerns this clone: Its antigen remains unidentified.

V trimming: 4 bases; J trimming: 8 bases; junction bases outside the gene matches: 4. Germline V gene lookup returns CDR1 SGHRS and CDR2 YFSETQ. This CDR3 comprises 13 residues. The sample taken for sequencing was PBMCs. The clonotype originates from a male donor in good health and CMV-seronegative. The rearrangement links TRBV5-1 to TRBJ1-2, with 11 bases fitting TRBD1. The CDR3 nucleotides read TGCGCCAGCAGCCGTTGGACAGGGGGCGGCTACACCTTC. It translates to CASSRWTGGGYTF.